This T cell receptor (beta chain) comes out of a study of blood T cell repertoires in COVID-19. Whole-study context: Sites in the United States, Italy and Spain provided acute and convalescent COVID-19 samples. PBMCs, B-cell-depleted T cells, or T cells provided the cDNA or gDNA that made up the material.

Trimming pared 0 bases from V and 4 bases from J, leaving 7 bases between. This CDR3 has 13 amino acids. Germline CDR1 SEHNR, CDR2 FQNEAQ (reference sequence). Profiled with immunoSEQ multiplex PCR; TCRdb holds only in-frame clones, not every one. The profile shows under 200,000 clones, approximately 90% of them singletons. The sample taken for sequencing was peripheral blood. The chain links TRBV7-9 to TRBJ2-7, with D uncertain. The receptor was derived from a man in his forties or fifties with active or convalescent COVID-19. The CDR3 nucleotides are TGTGCCAGCAGCTTAGCGTTGGAGTACGAGCAGTACTTC. Its protein product is CASSLALEYEQYF.